This T cell receptor (beta chain) was found in a study of blood T cells in healthy people across ages. A J-beta primer mix and a sample-barcoded 5' primer were used in a second PCR of about 7 to 12 cycles. TCRdb ran MiXCR on the 5' RACE reads and lists one entry per CDR3 protein. The sample has 700,000 or so distinct CDR3 sequences, around 41% seen once; the top ten hold approximately 29%. The V gene end was trimmed by 3 bases and the J gene end by 4 bases; junction bases not matched to a gene: 17. The CDR3 consists of 19 residues. Germline values: CDR1 KGHSH, CDR2 LQKENI. This receptor was obtained from a man aged 80 or over in good health. The rearrangement uses TRBV18 and TRBJ2-1; 8 positions agree with TRBD2. The sample taken for sequencing was blood. The CDR3 protein is CASSPPGRGRGGTYNEQFF. Written as DNA, the CDR3 is TGTGCCAGCTCACCCCCGGGACGCGGACGCGGGGGGACGTACAATGAGCAGTTCTTC.